This T cell receptor (beta chain) was retrieved from a study of molecular identifiers for immune sequencing clone quantification. Study context: RNA from around 20,000 or 100,000 naive CD8 cells was split five ways in replicates, with four sequenced.

CDR3 size: 15 residues. Germline CDR1 reads MNHEY; CDR2 reads SMNVEV (reference sequence). V was cut by 5 bases and J by 2 bases, with 14 bases left in between. This clonotype was recorded many times. TCRdb passed the PCR reads through MiXCR, listing each CDR3 protein once. The table has 600,000 to 650,000 distinct CDR3 sequences, about 20% seen once; the top ten hold roughly 0.9%. The sample consisted of naive CD8+ T cells from blood, with Jurkat cell RNA spiked in. Regarding subset: FACS-sorted CD8+CD4-CCR7+CD45RA+ naive T cells. The receptor was derived from a human donor in good health. Some libraries in this study had Jurkat cell RNA spiked in. The rearrangement links TRBV27 to TRBJ2-3; TRBD1 might be the D (6 bases). The CDR3 loop reads CASSRGQSYTDTQYF. The CDR3 bases are TGTGCCAGCAGTAGAGGACAGTCTTACACAGATACGCAGTATTTT.